The T cell receptor (beta chain) described here comes from a study of T cells in localized non-small cell lung cancer. General study results and limits: Uninvolved adjacent lung, not tumor, had the highest T cell clonality.

CDR1 is LNHDA and CDR2 is SQIVND in the germline V gene (reference sequence). Trimming shortened V by 0 bases and J by 4 bases, and 12 bases separated the two germline ends. The CDR3 contains 15 residues. Data came from immunoSEQ multiplex PCR; TCRdb stores just in-frame clones and leaves some out. Found here are more than 20,000 clones, 80% to 90% of them singletons; the top ten hold 12% to 15%. This clone was detected only once. The antigen is undetermined. This chain uses TRBV19 with TRBJ1-1; D uncertain. The clonotype comes from a female donor of 60 years or more with stage I lung adenocarcinoma. The source was peripheral blood, collected before any cancer treatment. Here the CDR3 reads CASSIDLRKGTEAFF. The DNA of the CDR3 is TGTGCCAGTAGTATAGATCTTAGAAAAGGCACTGAAGCTTTCTTT.